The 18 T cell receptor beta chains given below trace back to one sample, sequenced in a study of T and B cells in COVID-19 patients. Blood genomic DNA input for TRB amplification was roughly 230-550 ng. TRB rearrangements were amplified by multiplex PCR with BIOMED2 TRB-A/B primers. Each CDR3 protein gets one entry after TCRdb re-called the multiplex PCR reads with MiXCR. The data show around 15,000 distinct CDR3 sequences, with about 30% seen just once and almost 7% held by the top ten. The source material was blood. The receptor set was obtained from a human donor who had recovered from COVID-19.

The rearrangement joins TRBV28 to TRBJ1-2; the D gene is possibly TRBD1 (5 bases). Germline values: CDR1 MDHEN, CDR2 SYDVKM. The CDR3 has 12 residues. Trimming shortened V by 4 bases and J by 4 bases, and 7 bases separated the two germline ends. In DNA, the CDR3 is TGTGCCAGCAGTTCGGGGGGCTATGGCTACACCTTC. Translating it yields CASSSGGYGYTF.

In DNA form, the CDR3 reads TGTGCCAGCAGCCTGGTAGGAAGCAATCAGCCCCAGCATTTT. The encoded protein is CASSLVGSNQPQHF. The chain uses TRBV13 and TRBJ1-5; D ambiguous. The germline V gene encodes CDR1 PRHDT and CDR2 FYEKMQ (reference sequence). V was shortened by 5 bases and J by 1 base, with 9 bases between the two germline ends. The CDR3 totals 14 residues.

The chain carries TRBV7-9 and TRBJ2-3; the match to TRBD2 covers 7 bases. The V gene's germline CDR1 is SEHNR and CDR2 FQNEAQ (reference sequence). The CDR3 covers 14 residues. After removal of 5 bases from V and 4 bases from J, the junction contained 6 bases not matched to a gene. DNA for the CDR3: TGTGCCAGCAGCAAAGGGAGGGGCGCAGATACGCAGTATTTT. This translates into CASSKGRGADTQYF. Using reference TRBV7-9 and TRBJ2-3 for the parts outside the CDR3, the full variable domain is DTGVSQNPRHKITKRGQNVTFRCDPISEHNRLYWYRQTLGQGPEFLTYFQNEAQLEKSRLLSDRFSAERPKGSFSTLEIQRTEQGDSAMYLCASSKGRGADTQYFGPGTRLTVL.

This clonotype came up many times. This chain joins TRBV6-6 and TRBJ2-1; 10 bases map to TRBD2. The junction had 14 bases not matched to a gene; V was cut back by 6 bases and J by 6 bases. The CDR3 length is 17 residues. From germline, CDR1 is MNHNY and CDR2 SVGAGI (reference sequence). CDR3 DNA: TGTGCCAGCAGCTCATACCCAGCGGGGGGGTTAGTCAATGAGCAGTTCTTC. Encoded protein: CASSSYPAGGLVNEQFF.

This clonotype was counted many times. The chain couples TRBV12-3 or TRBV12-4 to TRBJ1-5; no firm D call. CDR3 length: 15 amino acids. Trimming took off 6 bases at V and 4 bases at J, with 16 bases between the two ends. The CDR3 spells CASSQQVAANQPQHF. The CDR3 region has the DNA TGTGCCAGCAGCCAGCAGGTGGCAGCTAATCAGCCCCAGCATTTT.

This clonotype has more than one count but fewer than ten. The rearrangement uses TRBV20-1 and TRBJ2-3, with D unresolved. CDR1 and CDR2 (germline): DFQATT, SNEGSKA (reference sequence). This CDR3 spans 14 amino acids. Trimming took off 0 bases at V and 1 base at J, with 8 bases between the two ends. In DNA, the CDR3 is TGCAGTGCTAGAGAGAGCGATCGCACAGATACGCAGTATTTT. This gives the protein CSARESDRTDTQYF.

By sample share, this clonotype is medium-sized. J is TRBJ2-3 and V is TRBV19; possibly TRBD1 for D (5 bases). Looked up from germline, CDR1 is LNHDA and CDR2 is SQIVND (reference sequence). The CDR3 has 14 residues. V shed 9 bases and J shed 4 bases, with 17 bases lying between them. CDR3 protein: CASVGHRDADTQYF. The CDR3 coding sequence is TGTGCCAGCGTAGGACACCGCGACGCAGATACGCAGTATTTT. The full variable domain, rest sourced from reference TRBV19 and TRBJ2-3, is DGGITQSPKYLFRKEGQNVTLSCEQNLNHDAMYWYRQDPGQGLRLIYYSQIVNDFQKGDIAEGYSVSREKKESFPLTVTSAQKNPTAFYLCASVGHRDADTQYFGPGTRLTVL.

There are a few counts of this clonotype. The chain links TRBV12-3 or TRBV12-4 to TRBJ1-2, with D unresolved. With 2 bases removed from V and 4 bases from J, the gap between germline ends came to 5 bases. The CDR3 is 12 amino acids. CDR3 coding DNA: TGTGCCAGCAGTTTATTGAGCTATGGCTACACCTTC. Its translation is CASSLLSYGYTF.

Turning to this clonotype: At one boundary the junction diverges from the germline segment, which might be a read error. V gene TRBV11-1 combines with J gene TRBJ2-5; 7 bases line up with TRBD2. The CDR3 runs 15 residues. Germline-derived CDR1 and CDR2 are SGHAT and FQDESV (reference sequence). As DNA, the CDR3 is TGCGCCAGCACCTTAACTAGCGCGAGGGCAGAGACCCAGTACTTC. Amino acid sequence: CASTLTSARAETQYF.

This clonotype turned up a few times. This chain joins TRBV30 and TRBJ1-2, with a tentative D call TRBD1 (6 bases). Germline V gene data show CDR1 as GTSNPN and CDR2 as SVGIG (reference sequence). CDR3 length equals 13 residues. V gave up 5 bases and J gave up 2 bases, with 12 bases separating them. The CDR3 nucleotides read TGTGCCTGGGTAGAGGGGGGCAACTATGGCTACACCTTC. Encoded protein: CAWVEGGNYGYTF.

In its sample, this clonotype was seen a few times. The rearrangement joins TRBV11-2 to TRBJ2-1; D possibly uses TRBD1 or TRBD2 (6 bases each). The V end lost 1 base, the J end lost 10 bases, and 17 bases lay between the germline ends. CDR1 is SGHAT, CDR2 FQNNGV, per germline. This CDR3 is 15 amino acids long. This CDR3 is CASSLGRGSLNEQFF. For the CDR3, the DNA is TGTGCCAGCAGCTTAGGGAGGGGGTCACTGAACGAGCAGTTCTTC.

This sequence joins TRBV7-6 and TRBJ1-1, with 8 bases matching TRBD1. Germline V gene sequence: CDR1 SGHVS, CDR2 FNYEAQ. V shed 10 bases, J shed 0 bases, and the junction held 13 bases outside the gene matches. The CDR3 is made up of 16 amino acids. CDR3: CATSSGTGGMNTEAFF. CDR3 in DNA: TGTGCCACCTCTTCGGGGACAGGCGGAATGAACACTGAAGCTTTCTTT.

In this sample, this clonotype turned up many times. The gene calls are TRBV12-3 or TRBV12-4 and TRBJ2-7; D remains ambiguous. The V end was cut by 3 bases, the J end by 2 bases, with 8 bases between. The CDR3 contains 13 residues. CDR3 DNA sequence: TGTGCCAGCAGTTTCGGCGGAACCTACGAGCAGTACTTC. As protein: CASSFGGTYEQYF.

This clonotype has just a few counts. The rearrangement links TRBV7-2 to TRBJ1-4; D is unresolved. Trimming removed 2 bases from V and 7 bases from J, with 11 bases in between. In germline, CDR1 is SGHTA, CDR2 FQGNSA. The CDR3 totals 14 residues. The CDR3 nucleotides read TGTGCCAGCAGCTTACTGAGCCTTGGTGAAAAACTGTTTTTT. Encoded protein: CASSLLSLGEKLFF.

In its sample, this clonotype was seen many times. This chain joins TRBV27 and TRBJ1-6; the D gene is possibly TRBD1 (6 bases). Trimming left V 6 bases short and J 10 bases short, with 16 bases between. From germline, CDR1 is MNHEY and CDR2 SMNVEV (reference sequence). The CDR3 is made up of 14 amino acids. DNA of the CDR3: TGTGCCAGCAGACAGGGTTTCCCGGGGTCACCCCTCCACTTT. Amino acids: CASRQGFPGSPLHF.

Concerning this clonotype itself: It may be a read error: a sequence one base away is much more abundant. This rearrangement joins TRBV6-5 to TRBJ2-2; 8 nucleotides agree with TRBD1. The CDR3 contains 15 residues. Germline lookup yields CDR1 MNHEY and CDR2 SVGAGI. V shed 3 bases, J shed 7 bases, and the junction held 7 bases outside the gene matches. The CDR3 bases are TGTGCCAGCAGTTATCAGGGGGCATTCATCGGGGAGCTGTTTTTT. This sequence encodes CASSYQGAFIGELFF.

The CDR3 sequence: CASSLTSGDSSYEQYF. DNA of the CDR3: TGTGCCAGCAGCTTGACTAGCGGGGACAGCTCCTACGAGCAGTACTTC. This chain joins TRBV7-6 and TRBJ2-7; 11 bases fit TRBD2. The CDR3 is 16 residues long. Germline V gene lookup returns CDR1 SGHVS and CDR2 FNYEAQ. V lost 3 bases and J lost 0; bases outside the gene matches: 4.

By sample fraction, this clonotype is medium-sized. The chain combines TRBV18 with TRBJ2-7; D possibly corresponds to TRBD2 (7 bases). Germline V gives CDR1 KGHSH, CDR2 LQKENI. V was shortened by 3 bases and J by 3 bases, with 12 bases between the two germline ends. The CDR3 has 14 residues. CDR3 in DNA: TGTGCCAGCTCACCGGGGGGGCCCTACTACGAGCAGTACTTC. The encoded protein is CASSPGGPYYEQYF.